The 22 T cell receptor beta chains reported below all come from one sample, sequenced in a study of blood T cell repertoires in COVID-19. Assay: immunoSEQ multiplex PCR; the TCRdb copy retains only in-frame clones and omits some. Of 150,000 to 200,000 clones in the sample, 75% to 90% were seen once. What was sequenced was PBMCs or T cells enriched from blood (not recorded which). The receptors shown here come from a man between 70 and 80 years old who had been exposed to COVID-19.

The sample holds a few counts of this clone. The rearrangement uses TRBV4-2 and TRBJ2-3; possible D gene TRBD2, 7 bases. Looked up from germline, CDR1 is LGHNA and CDR2 is YNFKEQ. The CDR3 totals 17 residues. Trimming removed 5 bases from V and 2 bases from J, with 20 bases in between. DNA for the CDR3: TGTGCCAGCAGCGGGGAGGGGAGGGGGTCGATCACAGATACGCAGTATTTT. Residues: CASSGEGRGSITDTQYF.

This clone was seen once. V gene TRBV3-1 (or the pseudogene TRBV3-2) combines with J gene TRBJ2-2; D ambiguous. In germline, CDR1 is LGHDT, CDR2 YNNKEL (reference sequence). CDR3 length equals 16 residues. Trimming shortened V by 0 bases and J by 1 base, and 9 bases separated the two germline ends. The DNA of the CDR3 is TGTGCCAGCAGCCAAGAGCGGCTCTTGAACACCGGGGAGCTGTTTTTT. As protein: CASSQERLLNTGELFF.

The chain is built from TRBV7-8 and TRBJ1-1; no reliable D call. There are 15 residues in the CDR3. The germline gives CDR1 SGHVS, CDR2 FQNEAQ. Trimming shortened V by 1 base and J by 1 base, and 10 bases separated the two germline ends. This CDR3 reads CASSLGYLANTEAFF. The CDR3 DNA follows: TGTGCCAGCAGCTTAGGGTATTTAGCGAACACTGAAGCTTTCTTT.

The J gene is TRBJ2-1, the V gene TRBV29-1; 10 nucleotides agree with TRBD1. Germline values: CDR1 SQVTM, CDR2 ANQGSEA. The J segment lost 7 bases and the V segment lost 2 bases, leaving 8 bases of the junction unmatched. CDR3 length: 15 amino acids. The CDR3 loop is CSVELRQGAPNEQFF. The CDR3 nucleotides read TGCAGCGTTGAATTACGACAGGGGGCGCCGAATGAGCAGTTCTTC.

V usage is TRBV2 and J usage is TRBJ1-2; no firm D call. Trimming pared 6 bases from V and 14 bases from J, leaving 19 bases between. CDR1 is SNHLY, CDR2 FYNNEI, per germline. The CDR3 has 12 amino acids. In nucleotides, the CDR3 is TGTGCCAGCAGCGTCGCGGATCTAACTAAGACCTTC. Its translation: CASSVADLTKTF.

This rearrangement joins TRBV5-5 to TRBJ2-3, with D maybe TRBD2 (6 bases). This CDR3 is built from 16 residues. CDR1 and CDR2 from the germline V gene are SGHKS and YYEKEE (reference sequence). Trimming pared 6 bases from V and 3 bases from J, leaving 20 bases between. CDR3: CASTHTGSWETDTQYF. The CDR3 nucleotides read TGTGCCAGCACCCACACCGGGAGTTGGGAAACAGATACGCAGTATTTT.

The chain carries TRBV4-1 and TRBJ2-2; D is unresolved. Germline V CDR1 and CDR2: MGHRA, YSYEKL. The CDR3 contains 16 residues. V was cut by 4 bases and J by 2 bases, with 14 bases left in between. DNA for the CDR3: TGCGCCAGCAGCCGAAAGAGGCAGACTAACACCGGGGAGCTGTTTTTT. Translating gives CASSRKRQTNTGELFF.

The J gene is TRBJ1-1, the V gene TRBV5-6; unclear D gene. Trimming took off 5 bases at V and 7 bases at J, with 12 bases between the two ends. The germline V gene has CDR1 SGHDT and CDR2 YYEEEE. The CDR3 runs to 12 residues. CDR3 nucleotides: TGTGCCAGCAGTCCTCGTGCGGGTGAAGCTTTCTTT. It encodes CASSPRAGEAFF.

This clone was observed once. The chain employs TRBV5-1 and TRBJ2-3; 7 bases align to TRBD2. The germline CDR1 and CDR2 sequences are SGHRS and YFSETQ. This CDR3 is 16 amino acids long. V lost 0 bases and J lost 2; bases outside the gene matches: 6. CDR3 region: CASSLGASGPTDTQYF. The CDR3 DNA reads as TGCGCCAGCAGCTTGGGGGCTAGCGGCCCCACAGATACGCAGTATTTT.

V and J are TRBV2 and TRBJ2-1, with D possibly matching TRBD2 (5 bases). Germline lookup yields CDR1 SNHLY and CDR2 FYNNEI. This CDR3 has 13 residues. Trimming took off 8 bases at V and 4 bases at J, with 12 bases between the two ends. As DNA, the CDR3 is TGTGCCAGCCTTGGGCGCGGGTACAATGAGCAGTTCTTC. Amino acids: CASLGRGYNEQFF.

The V and J genes are TRBV24-1 and TRBJ1-6; no clear D. Germline V gene lookup returns CDR1 KGHDR and CDR2 SFDVKD. V lost 4 bases and J 8 bases, leaving 17 bases between the germline ends. CDR3 length equals 16 residues. The chain's CDR3 is CATSDPSGRSDSPLHF. The CDR3 bases are TGTGCCACCAGTGACCCGTCGGGAAGGAGCGATTCACCCCTCCACTTT.

The V call is TRBV7-2, the J call TRBJ2-5; tentative D call: TRBD2 (5 bases). CDR3 length: 14 amino acids. Looked up from germline, CDR1 is SGHTA and CDR2 is FQGNSA. Between the trimmed V and J ends, which lost 1 base and 2 bases, there was a span of 8 bases. The CDR3 region has the DNA TGTGCCAGCAGCTTAGATCGCGGGCAAGAGACCCAGTACTTC. Amino acid sequence: CASSLDRGQETQYF.

CDR3 amino acids: CASSLTGSGSSYNEQFF. The CDR3 nucleotides read TGTGCCAGCAGCTTGACCGGAAGCGGGAGTTCCTACAATGAGCAGTTCTTC. This chain links TRBV7-9 with TRBJ2-1; 8 bases are shared with TRBD2. The J segment lost 1 base and the V segment lost 3 bases, leaving 8 bases of the junction unmatched. Germline CDR1 SEHNR, CDR2 FQNEAQ (reference sequence). The CDR3 runs 17 residues. Filled out from reference TRBV7-9 and TRBJ2-1, the complete variable domain reads DTGVSQNPRHKITKRGQNVTFRCDPISEHNRLYWYRQTLGQGPEFLTYFQNEAQLEKSRLLSDRFSAERPKGSFSTLEIQRTEQGDSAMYLCASSLTGSGSSYNEQFFGPGTRLTVL.

The J gene is TRBJ2-3, the V gene TRBV19; 8 positions agree with TRBD1. V lost 3 bases to trimming and J lost 6 bases; unmatched junction nucleotides: 14. This CDR3 has 17 amino acids. CDR1 LNHDA and CDR2 SQIVND come from the germline V gene (reference sequence). This CDR3 is CASSIGPGQGLSDTQYF. CDR3 DNA: TGTGCCAGTAGTATTGGCCCAGGACAGGGTTTATCCGATACGCAGTATTTT.

This chain connects TRBV7-9 to TRBJ1-1; no firm D call. The V end was cut by 2 bases, the J end by 3 bases, with 4 bases between. Germline CDR1 is SEHNR and CDR2 is FQNEAQ (reference sequence). The length of the CDR3 is 12 residues. CDR3 sequence reads: CASSLQDTEAFF. DNA for the CDR3: TGTGCCAGCAGCTTACAGGACACTGAAGCTTTCTTT.

V is TRBV5-4 and J is TRBJ1-2; 10 bases map to TRBD1. CDR3 length: 14 residues. The germline gives CDR1 SGHNT, CDR2 YYREEE (reference sequence). V shed 3 bases, J shed 5 bases, and the junction held 4 bases outside the gene matches. The CDR3 region has the DNA TGTGCCAGCAGCTATCCGGGACAGGGGTATGGCTACACCTTC. Its protein product is CASSYPGQGYGYTF. Using reference TRBV5-4 and TRBJ1-2 for the parts outside the CDR3, the full variable domain is ETGVTQSPTHLIKTRGQQVTLRCSSQSGHNTVSWYQQALGQGPQFIFQYYREEENGRGNFPPRFSGLQFPNYSSELNVNALELDDSALYLCASSYPGQGYGYTFGSGTRLTVV.

This clone was recorded once. The chain has TRBV19 and TRBJ2-3, with 8 bases that match TRBD2. This CDR3 spans 16 amino acids. The trim removed 1 base at V and 2 bases at J, leaving 5 bases unmatched. Germline CDR1 LNHDA, CDR2 SQIVND (reference sequence). The CDR3: CASSIGASGFTDTQYF. CDR3 nucleotides: TGTGCCAGTAGTATAGGCGCTAGCGGGTTCACAGATACGCAGTATTTT.

The V gene is TRBV5-1, the J gene TRBJ1-2, with no clear D. The CDR3 spans 13 residues. Germline V CDR1 and CDR2: SGHRS, YFSETQ. Trimming cost V 4 bases and J 4 bases, with 11 bases left between them. In DNA, the CDR3 is TGCGCCAGCAGCCTGATACCGGGCTATGGCTACACCTTC. Translated, it gives CASSLIPGYGYTF. Full variable domain (rest looked up from reference TRBV5-1 and TRBJ1-2): KAGVTQTPRYLIKTRGQQVTLSCSPISGHRSVSWYQQTPGQGLQFLFEYFSETQRNKGNFPGRFSGRQFSNSRSEMNVSTLELGDSALYLCASSLIPGYGYTFGSGTRLTVV.

The chain couples TRBV5-6 to TRBJ2-1, with D possibly TRBD2 on 5 matching bases. CDR1 is SGHDT and CDR2 is YYEEEE in the germline V gene. The V and J ends lost 1 base and 9 bases respectively, with 14 bases between them. CDR3 length: 14 amino acids. The chain's CDR3 is CASSLTGLRGEQFF. The CDR3 DNA is TGTGCCAGCAGCTTGACTGGCCTTCGGGGTGAGCAGTTCTTC.

V and J are TRBV7-3 and TRBJ2-4; a weak D match, TRBD2 (6 bases). Germline CDR1 is SGHTA and CDR2 is FQGTGA. The V and J ends lost 4 bases and 0 bases respectively, with 7 bases between them. This CDR3 spans 14 amino acids. The CDR3 DNA sequence: TGTGCCAGCAGCTCTAGCGCAGCCAAAAACATTCAGTACTTC. Its protein is CASSSSAAKNIQYF. The entire variable domain, with the rest obtained from reference TRBV7-3 and TRBJ2-4, is as follows: GAGVSQTPSNKVTEKGKYVELRCDPISGHTALYWYRQSLGQGPEFLIYFQGTGAADDSGLPNDRFFAVRPEGSVSTLKIQRTERGDSAVYLCASSSSAAKNIQYFGAGTRLSVL.

A single count supports this clone. The genes are TRBV5-4 and TRBJ2-3; the match to TRBD2 covers 9 bases. V dropped 7 bases and J dropped 6; count of bases not matched to a gene: 18. There are 17 residues in the CDR3. Germline V gene sequence: CDR1 SGHNT, CDR2 YYREEE (reference sequence). CDR3 nucleotides: TGTGCCAGCGGAACCGGCCCTAGCGGGGCCCCGGGGGATACGCAGTATTTT. Translation gives CASGTGPSGAPGDTQYF.

The rearrangement links TRBV18 to TRBJ1-3; D unresolved. The length of the CDR3 is 18 residues. Germline assignment: CDR1 KGHSH and CDR2 LQKENI. V lost 2 bases and J 0 bases, leaving 17 bases between the germline ends. The CDR3 sequence: CASSPSSVAVSSGNTIYF. CDR3 coding DNA: TGTGCCAGCTCACCAAGTTCTGTGGCAGTAAGCTCTGGAAACACCATATATTTT.